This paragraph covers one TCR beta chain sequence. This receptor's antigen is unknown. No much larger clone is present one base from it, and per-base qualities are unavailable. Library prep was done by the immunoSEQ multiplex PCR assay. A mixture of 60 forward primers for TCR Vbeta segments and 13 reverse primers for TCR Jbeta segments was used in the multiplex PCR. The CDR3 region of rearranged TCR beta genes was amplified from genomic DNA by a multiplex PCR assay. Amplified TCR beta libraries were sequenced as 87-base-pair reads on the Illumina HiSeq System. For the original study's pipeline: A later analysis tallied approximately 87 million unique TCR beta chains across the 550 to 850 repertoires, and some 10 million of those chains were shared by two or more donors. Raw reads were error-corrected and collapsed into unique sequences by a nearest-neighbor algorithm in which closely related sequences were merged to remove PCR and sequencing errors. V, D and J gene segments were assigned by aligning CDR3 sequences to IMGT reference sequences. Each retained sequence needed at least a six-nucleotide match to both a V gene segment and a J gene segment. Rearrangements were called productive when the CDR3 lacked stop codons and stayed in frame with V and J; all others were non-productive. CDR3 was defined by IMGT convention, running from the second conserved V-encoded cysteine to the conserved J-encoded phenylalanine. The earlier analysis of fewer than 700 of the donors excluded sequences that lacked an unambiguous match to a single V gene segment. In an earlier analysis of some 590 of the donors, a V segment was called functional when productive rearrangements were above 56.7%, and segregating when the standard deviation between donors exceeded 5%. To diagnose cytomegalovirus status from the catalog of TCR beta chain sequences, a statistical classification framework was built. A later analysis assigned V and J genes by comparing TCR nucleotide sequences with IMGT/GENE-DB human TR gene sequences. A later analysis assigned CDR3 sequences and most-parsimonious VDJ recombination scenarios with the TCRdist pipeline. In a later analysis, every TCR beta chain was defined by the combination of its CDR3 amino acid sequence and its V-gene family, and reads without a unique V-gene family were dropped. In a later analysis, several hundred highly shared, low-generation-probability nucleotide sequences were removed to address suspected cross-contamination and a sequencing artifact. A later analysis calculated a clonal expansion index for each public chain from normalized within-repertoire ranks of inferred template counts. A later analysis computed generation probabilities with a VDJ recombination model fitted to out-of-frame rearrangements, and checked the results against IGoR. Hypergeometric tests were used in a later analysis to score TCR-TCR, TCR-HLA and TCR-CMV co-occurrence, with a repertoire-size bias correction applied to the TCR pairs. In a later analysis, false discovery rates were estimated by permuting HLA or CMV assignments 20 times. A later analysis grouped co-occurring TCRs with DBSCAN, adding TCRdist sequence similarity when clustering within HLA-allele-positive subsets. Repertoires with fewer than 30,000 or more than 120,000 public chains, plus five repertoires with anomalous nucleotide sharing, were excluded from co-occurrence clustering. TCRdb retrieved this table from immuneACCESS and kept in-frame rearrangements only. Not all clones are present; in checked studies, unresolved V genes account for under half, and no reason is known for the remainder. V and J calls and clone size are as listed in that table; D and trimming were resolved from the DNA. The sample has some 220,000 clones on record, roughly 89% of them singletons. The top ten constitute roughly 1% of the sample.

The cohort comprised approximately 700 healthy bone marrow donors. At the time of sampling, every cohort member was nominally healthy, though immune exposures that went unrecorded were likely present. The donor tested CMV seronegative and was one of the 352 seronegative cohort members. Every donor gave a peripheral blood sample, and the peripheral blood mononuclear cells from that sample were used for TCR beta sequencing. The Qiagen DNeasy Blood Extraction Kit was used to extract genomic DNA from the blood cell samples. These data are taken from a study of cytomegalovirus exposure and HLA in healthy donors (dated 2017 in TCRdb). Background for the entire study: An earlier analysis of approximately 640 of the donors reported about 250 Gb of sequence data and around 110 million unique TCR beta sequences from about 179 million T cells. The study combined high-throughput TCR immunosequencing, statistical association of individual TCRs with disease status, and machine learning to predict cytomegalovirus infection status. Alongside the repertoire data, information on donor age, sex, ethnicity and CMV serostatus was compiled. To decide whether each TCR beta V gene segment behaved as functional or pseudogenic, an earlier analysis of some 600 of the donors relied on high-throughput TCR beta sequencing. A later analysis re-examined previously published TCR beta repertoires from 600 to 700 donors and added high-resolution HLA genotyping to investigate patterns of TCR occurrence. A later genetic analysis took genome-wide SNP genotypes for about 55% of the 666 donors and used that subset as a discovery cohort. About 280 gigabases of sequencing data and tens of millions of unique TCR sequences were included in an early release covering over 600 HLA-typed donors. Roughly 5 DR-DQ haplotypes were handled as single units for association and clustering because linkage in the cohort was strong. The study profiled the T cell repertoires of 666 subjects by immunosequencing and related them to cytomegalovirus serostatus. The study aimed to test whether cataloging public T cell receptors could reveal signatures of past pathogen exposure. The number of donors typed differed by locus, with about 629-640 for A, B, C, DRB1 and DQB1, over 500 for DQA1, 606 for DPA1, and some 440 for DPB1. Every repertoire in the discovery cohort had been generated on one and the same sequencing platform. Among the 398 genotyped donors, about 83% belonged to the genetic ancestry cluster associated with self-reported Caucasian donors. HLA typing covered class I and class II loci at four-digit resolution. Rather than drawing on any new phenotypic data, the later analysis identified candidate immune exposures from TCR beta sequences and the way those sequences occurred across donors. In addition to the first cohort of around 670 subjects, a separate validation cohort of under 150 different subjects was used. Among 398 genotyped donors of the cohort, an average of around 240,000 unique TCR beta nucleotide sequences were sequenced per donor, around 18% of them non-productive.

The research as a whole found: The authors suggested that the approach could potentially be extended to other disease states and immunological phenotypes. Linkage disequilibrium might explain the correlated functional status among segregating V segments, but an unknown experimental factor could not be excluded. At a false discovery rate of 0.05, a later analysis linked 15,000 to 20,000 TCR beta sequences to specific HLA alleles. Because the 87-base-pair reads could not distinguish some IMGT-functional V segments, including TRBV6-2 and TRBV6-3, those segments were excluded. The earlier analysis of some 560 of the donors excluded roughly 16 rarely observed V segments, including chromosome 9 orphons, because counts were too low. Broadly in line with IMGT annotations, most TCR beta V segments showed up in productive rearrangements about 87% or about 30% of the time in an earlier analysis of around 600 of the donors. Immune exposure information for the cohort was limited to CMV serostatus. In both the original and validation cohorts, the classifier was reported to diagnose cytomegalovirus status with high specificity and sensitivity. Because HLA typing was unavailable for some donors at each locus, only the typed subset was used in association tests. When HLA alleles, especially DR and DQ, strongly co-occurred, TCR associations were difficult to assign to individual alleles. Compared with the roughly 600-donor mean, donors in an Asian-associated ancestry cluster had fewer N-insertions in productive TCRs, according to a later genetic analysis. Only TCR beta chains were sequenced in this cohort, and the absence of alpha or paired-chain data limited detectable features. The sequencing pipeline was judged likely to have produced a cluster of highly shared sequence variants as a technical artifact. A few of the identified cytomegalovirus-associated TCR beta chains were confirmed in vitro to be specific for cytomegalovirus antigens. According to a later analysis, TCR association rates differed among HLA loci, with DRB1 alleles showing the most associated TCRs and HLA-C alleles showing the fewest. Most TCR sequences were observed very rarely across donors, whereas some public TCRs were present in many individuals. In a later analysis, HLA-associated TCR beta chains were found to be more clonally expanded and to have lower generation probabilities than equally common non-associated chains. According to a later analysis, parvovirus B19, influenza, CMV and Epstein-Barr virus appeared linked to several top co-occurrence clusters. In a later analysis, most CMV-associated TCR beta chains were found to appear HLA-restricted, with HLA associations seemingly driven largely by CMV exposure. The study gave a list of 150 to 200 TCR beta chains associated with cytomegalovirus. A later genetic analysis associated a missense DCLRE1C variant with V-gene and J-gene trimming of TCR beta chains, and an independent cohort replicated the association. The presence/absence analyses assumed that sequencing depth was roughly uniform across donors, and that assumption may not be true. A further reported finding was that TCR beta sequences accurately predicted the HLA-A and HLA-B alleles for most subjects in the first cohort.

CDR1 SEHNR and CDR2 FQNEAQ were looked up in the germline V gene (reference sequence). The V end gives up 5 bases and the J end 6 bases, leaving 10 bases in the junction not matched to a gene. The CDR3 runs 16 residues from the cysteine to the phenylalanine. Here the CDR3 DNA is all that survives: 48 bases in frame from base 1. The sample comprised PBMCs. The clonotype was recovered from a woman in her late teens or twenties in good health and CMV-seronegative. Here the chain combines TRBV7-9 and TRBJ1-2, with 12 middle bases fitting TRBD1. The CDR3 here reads CASSATKGQGAHGYTF. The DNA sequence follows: TGTGCCAGCAGCGCAACTAAGGGACAGGGGGCACATGGCTACACCTTC.